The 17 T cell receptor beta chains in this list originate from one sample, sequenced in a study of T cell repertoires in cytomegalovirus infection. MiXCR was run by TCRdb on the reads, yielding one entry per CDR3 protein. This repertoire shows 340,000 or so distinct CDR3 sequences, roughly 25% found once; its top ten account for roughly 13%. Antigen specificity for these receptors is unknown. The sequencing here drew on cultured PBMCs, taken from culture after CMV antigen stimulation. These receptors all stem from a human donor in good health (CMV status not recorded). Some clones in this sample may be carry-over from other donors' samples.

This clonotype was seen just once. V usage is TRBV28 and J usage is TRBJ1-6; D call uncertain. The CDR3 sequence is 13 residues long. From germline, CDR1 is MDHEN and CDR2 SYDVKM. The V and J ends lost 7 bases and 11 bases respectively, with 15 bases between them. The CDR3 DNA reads TGTGCCAGCAATAACGAACCGAGTGCACCCCTCCACTTT. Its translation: CASNNEPSAPLHF.

The CDR3 is CASSIATPEAKNIQYF. CDR3 nucleotide sequence: TGTGCCAGTAGTATAGCGACTCCCGAAGCCAAAAACATTCAGTACTTC. The gene calls are TRBV19 and TRBJ2-4; D call uncertain. Germline V lookup: CDR1 LNHDA, CDR2 SQIVND (reference sequence). Trimming took off 1 base at V and 0 bases at J, with 10 bases between the two ends. The CDR3 sequence is 16 residues long.

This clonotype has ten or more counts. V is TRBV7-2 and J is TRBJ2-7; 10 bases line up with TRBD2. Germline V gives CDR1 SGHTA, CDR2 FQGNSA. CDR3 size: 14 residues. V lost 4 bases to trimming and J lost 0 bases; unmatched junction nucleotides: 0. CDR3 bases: TGTGCCAGCAGCTCTAGCGGGAGCTCCTACGAGCAGTACTTC. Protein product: CASSSSGSSYEQYF.

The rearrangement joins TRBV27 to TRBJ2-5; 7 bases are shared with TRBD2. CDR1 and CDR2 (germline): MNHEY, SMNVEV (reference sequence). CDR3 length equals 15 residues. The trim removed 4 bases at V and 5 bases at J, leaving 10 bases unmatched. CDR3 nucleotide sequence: TGTGCCAGCAGTTGGGGGGGGGACCGGCAGGAGACCCAGTACTTC. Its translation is CASSWGGDRQETQYF.

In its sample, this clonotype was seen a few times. The CDR3: CASSQEKGLALHEQYV. For the CDR3, the DNA is TGCGCCAGCAGCCAAGAGAAGGGTTTGGCACTACACGAGCAGTACGTC. The chain has TRBV4-1 and TRBJ2-7; D ambiguous. In germline, CDR1 is MGHRA, CDR2 YSYEKL. Trimming pared 0 bases from V and 5 bases from J, leaving 17 bases between. CDR3 length: 16 amino acids.

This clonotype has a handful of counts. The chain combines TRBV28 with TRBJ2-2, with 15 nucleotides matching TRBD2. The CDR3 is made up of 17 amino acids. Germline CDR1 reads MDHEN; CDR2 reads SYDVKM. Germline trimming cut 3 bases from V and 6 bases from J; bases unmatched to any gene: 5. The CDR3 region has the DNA TGTGCCAGCAGTTTCGGACTAGCGGGAGGGCCACCCGGGGAGCTGTTTTTT. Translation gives CASSFGLAGGPPGELFF. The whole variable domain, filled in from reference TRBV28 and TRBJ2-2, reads DVKVTQSSRYLVKRTGEKVFLECVQDMDHENMFWYRQDPGLGLRLIYFSYDVKMKEKGDIPEGYSVSREKKERFSLILESASTNQTSMYLCASSFGLAGGPPGELFFGEGSRLTVL.

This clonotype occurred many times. The chain's CDR3 is CASSQGEQSSAFTDTQYF. The DNA for the CDR3 is TGTGCCAGCAGCCAAGGAGAACAGTCTAGCGCCTTCACAGATACGCAGTATTTT. The V and J genes are TRBV4-2 and TRBJ2-3, with a possible D match to TRBD2 (6 bases). The CDR3 is 18 amino acids. The V gene lost 1 base and the J gene lost 2 bases, with 19 bases spanning the gap. Germline V gene lookup returns CDR1 LGHNA and CDR2 YNFKEQ.

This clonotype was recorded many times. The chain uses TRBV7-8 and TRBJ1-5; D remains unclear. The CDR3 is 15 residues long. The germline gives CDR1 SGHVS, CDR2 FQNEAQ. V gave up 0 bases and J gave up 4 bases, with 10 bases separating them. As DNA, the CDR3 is TGTGCCAGCAGCTTAGCGAGAAGTGGGAATCAGCCCCAGCATTTT. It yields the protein CASSLARSGNQPQHF.

CDR3 bases: TGCAGCGTTAAAGGGGGATCTAGCACAGATACGCAGTATTTT. It translates to CSVKGGSSTDTQYF. The V call is TRBV29-1, the J call TRBJ2-3; possibly TRBD1 for D (6 bases). Trimming took off 5 bases at V and 0 bases at J, with 12 bases between the two ends. Germline V gene sequence: CDR1 SQVTM, CDR2 ANQGSEA. The CDR3 has 14 residues.

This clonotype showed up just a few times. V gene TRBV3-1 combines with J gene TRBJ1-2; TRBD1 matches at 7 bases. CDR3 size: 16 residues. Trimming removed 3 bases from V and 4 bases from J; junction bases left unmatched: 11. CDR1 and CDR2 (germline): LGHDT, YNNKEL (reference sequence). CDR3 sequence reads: CASSHGTTGYSYGYTF. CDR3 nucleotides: TGTGCCAGCAGCCATGGGACGACAGGGTATTCCTATGGCTACACCTTC.

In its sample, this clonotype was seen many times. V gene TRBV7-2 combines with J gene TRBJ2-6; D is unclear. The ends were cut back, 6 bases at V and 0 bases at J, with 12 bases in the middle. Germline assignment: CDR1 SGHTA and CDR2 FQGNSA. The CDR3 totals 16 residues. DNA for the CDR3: TGTGCCAGCAGTCTGTTTCTGAACTCTGGGGCCAACGTCCTGACTTTC. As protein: CASSLFLNSGANVLTF.

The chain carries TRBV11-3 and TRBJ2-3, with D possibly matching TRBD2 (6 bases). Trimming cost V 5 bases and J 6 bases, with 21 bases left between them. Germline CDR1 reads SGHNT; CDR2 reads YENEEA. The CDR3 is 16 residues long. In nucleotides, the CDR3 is TGTGCCAGCAGCCACCTCCGGGACTCTCTTTACGATACGCAGTATTTT. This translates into CASSHLRDSLYDTQYF.

The CDR3 is CASSQTGTLNQPQHF. The CDR3 DNA is TGTGCCAGCAGCCAGACCGGGACACTCAATCAGCCCCAGCATTTT. The V gene is TRBV7-9, the J gene TRBJ1-5; tentatively, D is TRBD1 (6 bases). CDR3 length equals 15 residues. Germline CDR1 SEHNR, CDR2 FQNEAQ (reference sequence). V lost 5 bases and J lost 3, with 14 bases in between.

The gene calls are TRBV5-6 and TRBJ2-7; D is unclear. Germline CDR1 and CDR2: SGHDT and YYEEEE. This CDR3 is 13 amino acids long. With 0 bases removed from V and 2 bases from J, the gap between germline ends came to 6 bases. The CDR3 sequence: CASSLGKTYEQYF. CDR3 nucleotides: TGTGCCAGCAGCTTGGGCAAAACCTACGAGCAGTACTTC.

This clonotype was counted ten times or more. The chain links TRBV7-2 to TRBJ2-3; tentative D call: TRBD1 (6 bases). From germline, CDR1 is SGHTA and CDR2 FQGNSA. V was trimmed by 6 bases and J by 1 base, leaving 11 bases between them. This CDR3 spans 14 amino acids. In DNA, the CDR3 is TGTGCCAGCAGTAGGGACACGCGCACAGATACGCAGTATTTT. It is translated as CASSRDTRTDTQYF.

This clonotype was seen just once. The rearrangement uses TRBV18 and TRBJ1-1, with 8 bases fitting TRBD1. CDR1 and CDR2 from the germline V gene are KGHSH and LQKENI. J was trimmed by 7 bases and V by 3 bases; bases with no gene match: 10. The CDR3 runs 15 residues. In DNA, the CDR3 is TGTGCCAGCTCACCCCTACAGGGGGAGATCTATGAAGCTTTCTTT. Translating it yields CASSPLQGEIYEAFF.

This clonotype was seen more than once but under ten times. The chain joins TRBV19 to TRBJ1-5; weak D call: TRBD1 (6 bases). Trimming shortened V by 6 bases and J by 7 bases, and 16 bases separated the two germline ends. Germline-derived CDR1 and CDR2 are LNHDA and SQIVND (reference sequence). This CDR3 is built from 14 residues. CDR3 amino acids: CASRRAQGYQPQHF. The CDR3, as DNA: TGTGCCAGTAGAAGGGCGCAGGGGTACCAGCCCCAGCATTTT.